Shown below are 16 T cell receptor beta chains from a single sample sequenced in a study of blood T cells in healthy people across ages. Alongside a J-beta primer mix, a sample-barcoded 5' primer served in a second PCR lasting roughly 6 to 12 cycles. TCRdb recomputed calls from the 5' RACE reads with MiXCR, one row per CDR3 protein. The sample yields 1,300,000 or so distinct CDR3 sequences, almost 60% seen once. Sequencing input: blood. The receptor source for this set is a man aged 18 to 29 in good health.

Notes on this clonotype: At one boundary the junction diverges from the germline segment, which might be a read error. The chain joins TRBV18 to TRBJ2-7; tentative D call: TRBD2 (5 bases). Germline V gives CDR1 KGHSH, CDR2 LQKENI. This CDR3 is 13 amino acids long. The CDR3 nucleotides read TGTGCCGGCTCACTAGGCCTTACCTACGAGCAGTACTTC. Its protein product is CAGSLGLTYEQYF.

The chain carries TRBV21-1 and TRBJ1-6; the DNA was not compared with TRBD1, the D call given in the table. TRBV21-1 is flagged as a pseudogene. CDR3 length: 15 amino acids. The CDR3 loop is CASRRASGHNSPLHF. The CDR3 nucleotides are TGTGCCAGCAGAAGGGCCAGTGGGCATAATTCACCCCTCCACTTT.

The V gene is TRBV24-1, the J gene TRBJ2-7; D remains ambiguous. The J call may be wrong; the DNA end is better matched by TRBJ2-5. Germline values: CDR1 KGHDR, CDR2 SFDVKD. The CDR3 contains 14 residues. Here the CDR3 DNA reads TGTGCCACCAGTGATTTGAAGTACGCAGAGACCCAGTACTTC. Its protein is CATSDLKYAETQYF.

The CDR3 coding sequence is TGTGCCACCAAACCGGGGACAGGGAGCAATGAGCAGTTCTTC. Its protein product is CATKPGTGSNEQFF. The chain joins TRBV6-2 or TRBV6-3 to TRBJ2-1, with 9 nucleotides matching TRBD1. The CDR3 consists of 14 residues. V shed 10 bases, J shed 6 bases, and the junction held 10 bases outside the gene matches. Germline values: CDR1 MNHEY, CDR2 SVGEGT.

The V gene is TRBV9, the J gene TRBJ2-7; D possibly corresponds to TRBD1 (6 bases). Germline V gene sequence: CDR1 SGDLS, CDR2 YYNGEE. The CDR3 spans 13 residues. The V end was cut by 0 bases, the J end by 10 bases, with 14 bases between. CDR3 nucleotides: TGTGCCAGCAGCGTAGGTTTAGACAGGCCCCAGTACTTC. Translation gives CASSVGLDRPQYF.

The CDR3 is CASSYSRGALHF. CDR3 sequence (DNA): TGTGCCAGCAGTTACTCGAGAGGGGCCCTCCACTTT. This chain links TRBV6-2 or TRBV6-3 with TRBJ1-6, with a weak D call TRBD1 (5 bases). V was trimmed by 0 bases and J by 14 bases, leaving 8 bases between them. The CDR3 length is 12 residues. CDR1 is MNHEY and CDR2 is SVGEGT in the germline V gene.

The chain recombines TRBV25-1 with TRBJ2-2; the D gene is possibly TRBD1 (6 bases). This CDR3 contains 21 residues. V was pared by 4 bases and J by 6 bases, with 33 bases between. Germline V gene sequence: CDR1 MGHDK, CDR2 SYGVNS. CDR3 in amino acids: CASSGPQGTVAYDPFPGELFF. The CDR3 DNA is TGTGCCAGCAGTGGGCCCCAGGGGACCGTAGCATACGACCCGTTTCCCGGGGAGCTGTTTTTT. The full variable domain, its missing parts supplied by reference TRBV25-1 and TRBJ2-2, is EADIYQTPRYLVIGTGKKITLECSQTMGHDKMYWYQQDPGMELHLIHYSYGVNSTEKGDLSSESTVSRIRTEHFPLTLESARPSHTSQYLCASSGPQGTVAYDPFPGELFFGEGSRLTVL.

The chain carries TRBV9 and TRBJ1-1, with D perhaps matching TRBD1 (6 bases). The germline V gene has CDR1 SGDLS and CDR2 YYNGEE. V gave up 0 bases and J gave up 8 bases, with 11 bases separating them. This CDR3 is built from 13 residues. Written as DNA, the CDR3 is TGTGCCAGCAGCGTAGGTAGGGGGACAGAAGCTTTCTTT. It codes for CASSVGRGTEAFF.

This clonotype was seen a few times. CDR3 nucleotides: TGTGCCAGCAGCTCCCCCACTAGGGAGCAGTACTTC. Translated: CASSSPTREQYF. The rearrangement uses TRBV11-2 and TRBJ2-5; maybe TRBD2 (5 bases). The CDR3 runs 12 residues. Looked up from germline, CDR1 is SGHAT and CDR2 is FQNNGV. The V end was cut by 4 bases, the J end by 11 bases, with 14 bases between.

J is TRBJ2-7 and V is TRBV4-1; the match to TRBD1 covers 8 bases. The CDR3 loop spans 16 amino acids. V lost 3 bases, J lost 0 bases, and 7 bases stayed unmatched. Germline V lookup: CDR1 MGHRA, CDR2 YSYEKL. CDR3: CASSHQQGGPSYEQYF. The CDR3 DNA reads as TGCGCCAGCAGCCATCAACAGGGGGGACCCTCCTACGAGCAGTACTTC.

This clonotype was counted many times. The CDR3 DNA follows: TGTGCCAGCAGTCCCTCTAGCGGGGGCACAGATACGCAGTATTTT. Its protein is CASSPSSGGTDTQYF. V and J are TRBV25-1 and TRBJ2-3, with 9 bases matching TRBD2. The length of the CDR3 is 15 residues. With V trimmed by 5 bases and J by 1 base, 4 bases remained unmatched. From germline, CDR1 is MGHDK and CDR2 SYGVNS. Full variable domain (rest looked up from reference TRBV25-1 and TRBJ2-3): EADIYQTPRYLVIGTGKKITLECSQTMGHDKMYWYQQDPGMELHLIHYSYGVNSTEKGDLSSESTVSRIRTEHFPLTLESARPSHTSQYLCASSPSSGGTDTQYFGPGTRLTVL.

The V gene is TRBV20-1, the J gene TRBJ2-1; TRBD2 matches at 9 bases. This CDR3 contains 15 residues. J was trimmed by 6 bases and V by 1 base; bases with no gene match: 7. Per the germline V gene, CDR1 is DFQATT and CDR2 is SNEGSKA (reference sequence). CDR3 amino acids: CSARASGESSNEQFF. The CDR3 coding sequence is TGCAGTGCTAGAGCTAGCGGGGAATCGAGCAATGAGCAGTTCTTC.

V is TRBV19 and J is TRBJ2-1; D unclear. The CDR3 length is 12 residues. Germline CDR1 reads LNHDA; CDR2 reads SQIVND (reference sequence). V lost 7 bases, J lost 7 bases, and 11 bases lay in between. The CDR3 sequence is CASTSSFNEQFF. CDR3 in DNA: TGTGCCAGTACTTCATCCTTTAATGAGCAGTTCTTC.

The chain couples TRBV5-1 to TRBJ2-3; 8 bases line up with TRBD1. V shed 0 bases and J 0 bases; nucleotides not matched to a gene: 9. Germline V gene data show CDR1 as SGHRS and CDR2 as YFSETQ. The CDR3 is 18 residues long. CDR3 bases: TGCGCCAGCAGCTTGGTTGGACAGGGTGATTTTAGCACAGATACGCAGTATTTT. It specifies CASSLVGQGDFSTDTQYF.

The chain couples TRBV29-1 to TRBJ2-1; D is ambiguous. The CDR3 extends over 15 amino acids. V lost 2 bases, J lost 0 bases, and 11 bases lay in between. CDR1 and CDR2 from the germline V gene are SQVTM and ANQGSEA. The CDR3 nucleotides read TGCAGCGTTGAACCCGCCGGCAACTCCTACAATGAGCAGTTCTTC. This sequence encodes CSVEPAGNSYNEQFF.

This clonotype came up a few times. The chain uses TRBV20-1 and TRBJ2-7; 8 bases are a match to TRBD2. CDR3 size: 12 residues. Germline CDR1 reads DFQATT; CDR2 reads SNEGSKA (reference sequence). The V gene end was trimmed by 6 bases and the J gene end by 6 bases; junction bases not matched to a gene: 7. The CDR3 protein is CSAPGLGSEQYF. CDR3 in DNA: TGCAGTGCCCCGGGACTAGGTAGCGAGCAGTACTTC.